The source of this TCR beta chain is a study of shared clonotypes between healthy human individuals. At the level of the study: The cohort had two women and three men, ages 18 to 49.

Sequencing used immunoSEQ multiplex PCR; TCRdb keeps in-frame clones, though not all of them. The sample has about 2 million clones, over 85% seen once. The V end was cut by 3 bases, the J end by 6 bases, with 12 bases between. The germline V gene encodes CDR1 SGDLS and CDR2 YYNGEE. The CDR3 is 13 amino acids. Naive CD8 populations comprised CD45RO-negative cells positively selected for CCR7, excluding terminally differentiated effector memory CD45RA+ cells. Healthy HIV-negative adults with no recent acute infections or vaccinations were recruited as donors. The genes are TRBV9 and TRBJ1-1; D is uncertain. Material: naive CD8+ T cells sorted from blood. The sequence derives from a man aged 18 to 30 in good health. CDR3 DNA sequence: TGTGCCAGCAGCGGAATCGGAGGGCCTGAAGCTTTCTTT. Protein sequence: CASSGIGGPEAFF.